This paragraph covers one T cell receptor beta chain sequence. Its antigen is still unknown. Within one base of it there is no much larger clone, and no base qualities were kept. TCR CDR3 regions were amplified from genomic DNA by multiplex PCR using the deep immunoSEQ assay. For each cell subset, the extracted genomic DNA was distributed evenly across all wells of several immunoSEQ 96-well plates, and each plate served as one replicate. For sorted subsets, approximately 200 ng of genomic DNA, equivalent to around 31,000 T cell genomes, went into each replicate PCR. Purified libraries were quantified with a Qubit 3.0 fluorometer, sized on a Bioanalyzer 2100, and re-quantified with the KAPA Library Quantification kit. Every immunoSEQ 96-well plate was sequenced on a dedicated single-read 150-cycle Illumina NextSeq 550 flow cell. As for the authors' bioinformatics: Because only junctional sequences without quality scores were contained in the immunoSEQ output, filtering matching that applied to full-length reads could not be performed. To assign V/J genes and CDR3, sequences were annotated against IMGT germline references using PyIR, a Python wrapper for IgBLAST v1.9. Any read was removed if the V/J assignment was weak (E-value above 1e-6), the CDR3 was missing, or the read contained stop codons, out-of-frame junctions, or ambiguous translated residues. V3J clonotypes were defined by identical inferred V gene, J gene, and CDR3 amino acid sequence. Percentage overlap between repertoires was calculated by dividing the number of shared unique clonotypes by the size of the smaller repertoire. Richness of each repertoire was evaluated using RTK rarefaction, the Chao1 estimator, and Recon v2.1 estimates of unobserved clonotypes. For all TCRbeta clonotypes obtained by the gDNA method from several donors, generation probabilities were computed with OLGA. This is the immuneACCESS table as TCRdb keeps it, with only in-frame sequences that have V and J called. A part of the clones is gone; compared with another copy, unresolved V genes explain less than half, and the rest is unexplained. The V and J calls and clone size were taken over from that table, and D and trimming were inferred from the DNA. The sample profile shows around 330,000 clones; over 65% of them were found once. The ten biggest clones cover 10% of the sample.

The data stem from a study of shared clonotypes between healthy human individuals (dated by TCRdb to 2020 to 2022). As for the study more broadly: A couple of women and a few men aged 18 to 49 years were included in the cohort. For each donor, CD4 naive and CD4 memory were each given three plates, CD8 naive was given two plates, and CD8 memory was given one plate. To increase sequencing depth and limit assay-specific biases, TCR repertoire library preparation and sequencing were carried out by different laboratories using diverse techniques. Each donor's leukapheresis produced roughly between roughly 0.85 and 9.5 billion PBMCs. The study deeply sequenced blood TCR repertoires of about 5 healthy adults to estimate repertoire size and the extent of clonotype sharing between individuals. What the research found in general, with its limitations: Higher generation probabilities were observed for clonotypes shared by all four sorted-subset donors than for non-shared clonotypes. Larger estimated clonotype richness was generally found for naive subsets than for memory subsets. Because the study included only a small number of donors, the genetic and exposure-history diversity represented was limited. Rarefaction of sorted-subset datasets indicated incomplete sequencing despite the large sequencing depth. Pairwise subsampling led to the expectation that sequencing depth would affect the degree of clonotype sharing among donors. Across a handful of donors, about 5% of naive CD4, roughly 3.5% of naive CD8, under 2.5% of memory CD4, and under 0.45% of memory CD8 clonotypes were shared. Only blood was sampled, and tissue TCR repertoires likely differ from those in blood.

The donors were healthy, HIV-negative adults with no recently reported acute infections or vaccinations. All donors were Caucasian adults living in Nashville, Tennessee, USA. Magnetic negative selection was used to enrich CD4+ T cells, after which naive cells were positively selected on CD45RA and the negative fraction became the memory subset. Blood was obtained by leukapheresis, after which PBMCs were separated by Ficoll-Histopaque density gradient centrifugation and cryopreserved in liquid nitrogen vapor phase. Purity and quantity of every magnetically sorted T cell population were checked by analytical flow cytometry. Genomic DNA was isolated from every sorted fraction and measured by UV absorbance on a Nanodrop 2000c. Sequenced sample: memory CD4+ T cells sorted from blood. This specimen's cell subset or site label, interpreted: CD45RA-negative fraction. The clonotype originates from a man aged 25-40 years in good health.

The nucleotides read TGTGCCAGCAGCTTAGCGCCGGGAGCTAGGGGAGAGCAGTACTTC. Translation gives CASSLAPGARGEQYF. The chain couples TRBV7-2 to TRBJ2-7, and TRBD2 may be the D gene, going by 6 matching bases. The germline V gene yields SGHTA for CDR1 and FQGNSA for CDR2. V gives up 0 bases and J gives up 7 bases, and the segment between their germline ends measures 16 bases. The CDR3 measures 15 amino acids from cysteine to phenylalanine. Only the CDR3 DNA is retained, 45 bases long and in frame from the first base. With the rest looked up from the reference TRBV7-2 and TRBJ2-7 genes rather than sequenced, the full variable domain is GAGVSQSPSNKVTEKGKDVELRCDPISGHTALYWYRQSLGQGLEFLIYFQGNSAPDKSGLPSDRFSAERTGGSVSTLTIQRTQQEDSAVYLCASSLAPGARGEQYFGPGTRLTVT.